Listed here are 25 T cell receptor beta chains from one sample, sequenced in a study of CD8+CD57+ T cells in acquired aplastic anemia. CDR3 and TCR beta VDJ profiling relied on a genomic DNA template. TCRdb used MiXCR to reprocess the reads, holding one entry per CDR3 protein. The sample holds over 150,000 distinct CDR3 sequences, roughly 50% seen once. The patients chosen for sequencing had shown expansion of CD8+CD57+ cells (detected by flow cytometry). Sequencing was carried out using sorted CD4+, CD8+, or CD8+CD57+ T cells (not recorded which) from PBMCs. The source is a human donor with aplastic anemia.

A few counts support this clonotype. This chain connects TRBV7-9 to TRBJ2-2; D not resolved. Trimming removed 3 bases from V and 6 bases from J, with 8 bases in between. The CDR3 spans 13 residues. Per the germline V gene, CDR1 is SEHNR and CDR2 is FQNEAQ (reference sequence). In nucleotides, the CDR3 is TGTGCCAGCAGCTTCTCAGTTGCCGGGGAGCTGTTTTTT. Its translation is CASSFSVAGELFF.

The V gene is TRBV12-3 or TRBV12-4, the J gene TRBJ1-4; D not resolved. This CDR3 is built from 14 residues. Trimming removed 3 bases from V and 4 bases from J, with 9 bases in between. The CDR3: CASSFLRGNEKLFF. The DNA for the CDR3 is TGTGCCAGCAGTTTCTTGAGAGGTAATGAAAAACTGTTTTTT.

The chain uses TRBV2 and TRBJ2-3; 12 positions agree with TRBD2. CDR1 SNHLY and CDR2 FYNNEI come from the germline V gene. The J segment lost 4 bases and the V segment lost 6 bases, leaving 11 bases of the junction unmatched. This CDR3 has 17 amino acids. The CDR3 loop reads CASRLAGGRRGPDTQYF. The CDR3 bases are TGTGCCAGCAGACTAGCGGGGGGACGTAGGGGGCCAGATACGCAGTATTTT. Full variable domain (missing parts from reference TRBV2 and TRBJ2-3): EPEVTQTPSHQVTQMGQEVILRCVPISNHLYFYWYRQILGQKVEFLVSFYNNEISEKSEIFDDQFSVERPDGSNFTLKIRSTKLEDSAMYFCASRLAGGRRGPDTQYFGPGTRLTVL.

The chain recombines TRBV7-9 with TRBJ1-1; D gene unclear. Trimming cost V 11 bases and J 3 bases, with 7 bases left between them. Germline CDR1 and CDR2: SEHNR and FQNEAQ (reference sequence). This CDR3 has 10 residues. The DNA of the CDR3 is TGTGCCTTCGGGGACACTGAAGCTTTCTTT. The encoded protein is CAFGDTEAFF.

This clonotype occurred many times. The gene calls are TRBV6-1 and TRBJ2-3; a possible D gene is TRBD2 (6 bases). The length of the CDR3 is 15 residues. Germline CDR1 and CDR2: MNHNS and SASEGT. Trimming removed 7 bases from V and 4 bases from J, with 18 bases in between. The CDR3 nucleotides read TGTGCCAGCAAATGGGGCGGGGATGGCGCAGATACGCAGTATTTT. Encoded protein: CASKWGGDGADTQYF.

Details on this clonotype: Likely a read error: the CDR3 ends without its conserved phenylalanine or tryptophan. The limits of the CDR3 on the DNA are not certain, so only TCRdb's listed CDR3 is given. The chain is built from TRBV7-9 and TRBJ2-5. The length of the CDR3 is 11 amino acids, counting both ends. Germline assignment: CDR1 SEHNR and CDR2 FQNEAQ (reference sequence). CDR3: CASGLAVTPTR.

Concerning this clonotype: Being one base from a much bigger clone, this may be a read error. The CDR3 region is CASGTTVGQGDSPLHF. CDR3 nucleotides: TGTGCCAGCGGCACAACCGTCGGACAGGGTGATTCACCCCTCCACTTT. The chain joins TRBV9 to TRBJ1-6, with 8 bases matching TRBD1. The CDR3 length is 16 residues. Per germline, CDR1 SGDLS and CDR2 YYNGEE. Trimming at V came to 7 bases and at J to 8 bases, leaving 14 bases not matched to a gene.

The chain employs TRBV24-1 and TRBJ2-3, with D perhaps TRBD1 (5 bases). Germline V gene sequence: CDR1 KGHDR, CDR2 SFDVKD. The V and J ends lost 5 bases and 4 bases respectively, with 18 bases between them. The length of the CDR3 is 16 residues. CDR3 nucleotides: TGTGCCACCAGTGTCGTAAGGGGAACGGGCCCAGATACGCAGTATTTT. Its translation: CATSVVRGTGPDTQYF.

The chain links TRBV7-3 to TRBJ1-2; 8 bases line up with TRBD1. CDR1 is SGHTA, CDR2 FQGTGA, per germline. J lost 1 base, V lost 5 bases, and 12 bases had no gene match. This CDR3 is 17 amino acids long. Here the CDR3 DNA reads TGTGCCAGCAGCGCACCCGGGACAGGTGCGGATAACTATGGCTACACCTTC. This translates into CASSAPGTGADNYGYTF.

This chain links TRBV19 with TRBJ1-5; no reliable D call. This CDR3 has 15 residues. Trimming shortened V by 6 bases and J by 0 bases, and 12 bases separated the two germline ends. Germline V lookup: CDR1 LNHDA, CDR2 SQIVND (reference sequence). The CDR3 is CASRAVFYSNQPQHF. The CDR3 DNA follows: TGTGCCAGTAGGGCAGTCTTTTATAGCAATCAGCCCCAGCATTTT.

This clonotype has only a few counts. The gene calls are TRBV2 and TRBJ1-2; D not certain. Germline V gene sequence: CDR1 SNHLY, CDR2 FYNNEI. This CDR3 is 13 amino acids long. V gave up 7 bases and J gave up 7 bases, with 16 bases separating them. DNA of the CDR3: TGTGCCAGCACCGTGTCCCAAGGGAGTGGCTACACCTTC. Amino acids: CASTVSQGSGYTF.

The chain joins TRBV19 to TRBJ1-5; a weak D match, TRBD1 (5 bases). The CDR3 is 16 amino acids. CDR1 LNHDA and CDR2 SQIVND come from the germline V gene (reference sequence). V was pared by 0 bases and J by 4 bases, with 13 bases between. As DNA, the CDR3 is TGTGCCAGTAGTATAGACGGGGCGGGGGGAAATCAGCCCCAGCATTTT. Its translation: CASSIDGAGGNQPQHF. The complete variable domain, with remaining parts taken from reference TRBV19 and TRBJ1-5, reads DGGITQSPKYLFRKEGQNVTLSCEQNLNHDAMYWYRQDPGQGLRLIYYSQIVNDFQKGDIAEGYSVSREKKESFPLTVTSAQKNPTAFYLCASSIDGAGGNQPQHFGDGTRLSIL.

A single count supports this clonotype. The V gene is TRBV10-1, the J gene TRBJ2-1, with TRBD2 matching 7 bases. This CDR3 region has 14 residues. V lost 3 bases, J lost 9 bases, and 8 bases stayed unmatched. Germline lookup yields CDR1 WNHNN and CDR2 SYGVQD (reference sequence). The CDR3 nucleotides read TGCGCCAGCAGTGACCGGGCGGGAGAAGGTGAGCAGTTCTTC. This codes for CASSDRAGEGEQFF.

This chain uses TRBV7-2 with TRBJ2-5; D is ambiguous. V lost 5 bases to trimming and J lost 5 bases, with 12 bases between them. Germline CDR1 is SGHTA and CDR2 is FQGNSA. The CDR3 length is 13 residues. The CDR3 DNA follows: TGTGCCAGCAGCCTGAATGTACGGGAGACCCAGTACTTC. Protein sequence: CASSLNVRETQYF.

This clonotype was picked up many times. This sequence joins TRBV25-1 and TRBJ1-1; D might be TRBD1 (5 bases). The CDR3 runs 14 residues. Germline assignment: CDR1 MGHDK and CDR2 SYGVNS. V lost 6 bases to trimming and J lost 1 base, with 12 bases between them. The CDR3, as DNA: TGTGCCAGCAGCTCTGGGGCGACGAACACTGAAGCTTTCTTT. Translating it yields CASSSGATNTEAFF.

The chain uses TRBV27 and TRBJ1-2, with 12 bases lining up with TRBD1. CDR3 length equals 16 residues. V dropped 6 bases and J dropped 1; count of bases not matched to a gene: 6. Germline assignment: CDR1 MNHEY and CDR2 SMNVEV (reference sequence). CDR3 DNA: TGTGCCAGCAGCTCGGGACAGGGGGCACGTAACTATGGCTACACCTTC. Translating gives CASSSGQGARNYGYTF.

This clonotype was counted only a few times. V usage is TRBV6-1 and J usage is TRBJ2-7; D unresolved. The V end lost 5 bases, the J end lost 9 bases, and 11 bases lay between the germline ends. The CDR3 has 11 residues. CDR1 MNHNS and CDR2 SASEGT come from the germline V gene. The CDR3 protein is CASSQQAVQYF. DNA of the CDR3: TGTGCCAGCAGTCAGCAGGCTGTGCAGTACTTC.

This clonotype was detected many times. This rearrangement joins TRBV5-1 to TRBJ1-6; tentative D call: TRBD1 (6 bases). V was cut by 4 bases and J by 5 bases, with 10 bases left in between. There are 14 residues in the CDR3. Germline loops: CDR1 SGHRS, CDR2 YFSETQ. CDR3 sequence: CASSNGQNNSPLHF. The CDR3 DNA reads as TGCGCCAGCAGCAATGGACAGAATAATTCACCCCTCCACTTT.

The CDR3 region has the DNA TGTGCCAGCAGATACAGCGTCTATAATTCACCCCTCCACTTT. Amino acids: CASRYSVYNSPLHF. V and J are TRBV2 and TRBJ1-6; D gene ambiguous. This CDR3 has 14 residues. The V end lost 6 bases, the J end lost 3 bases, and 9 bases lay between the germline ends. Germline CDR1 reads SNHLY; CDR2 reads FYNNEI. The full variable domain, rest sourced from reference TRBV2 and TRBJ1-6, is EPEVTQTPSHQVTQMGQEVILRCVPISNHLYFYWYRQILGQKVEFLVSFYNNEISEKSEIFDDQFSVERPDGSNFTLKIRSTKLEDSAMYFCASRYSVYNSPLHFGNGTRLTVT.

To note about this clonotype: A read error may explain this, as a much larger clone is one base away. V and J are TRBV4-2 and TRBJ1-2; D not resolved. CDR3 length equals 13 residues. Germline CDR1 reads LGHNA; CDR2 reads YNFKEQ. The DNA of the CDR3 is TGTGCCAGCAGCCAAGGTCTCAGCTATAGCTACACCTTC. Protein sequence: CASSQGLSYSYTF.

In its sample, this clonotype was seen a few times. The chain carries TRBV7-6 and TRBJ2-7; maybe TRBD2 (5 bases). V was trimmed by 5 bases and J by 2 bases, leaving 13 bases between them. Germline V gene data show CDR1 as SGHVS and CDR2 as FNYEAQ. CDR3 size: 14 residues. CDR3 DNA sequence: TGTGCCAGCAGCCCCAACAGCGGAACCTACGAGCAGTACTTC. Protein product: CASSPNSGTYEQYF.

V usage is TRBV2 and J usage is TRBJ2-3, with 10 positions matching TRBD1. The CDR3 covers 15 residues. V lost 6 bases to trimming and J lost 6 bases; unmatched junction nucleotides: 9. Germline V lookup: CDR1 SNHLY, CDR2 FYNNEI. The CDR3 protein is CASRTGTGVPDTQYF. CDR3 coding DNA: TGTGCCAGCAGAACCGGGACAGGGGTTCCCGATACGCAGTATTTT.

The V call is TRBV10-3, the J call TRBJ1-5; D unclear. Trimming left V 4 bases short and J 0 bases short, with 10 bases between. The CDR3 length is 15 residues. CDR1 ENHRY and CDR2 SYGVKD come from the germline V gene. The CDR3 DNA is TGTGCCATCAGTGTCGGGGATAATAGCAATCAGCCCCAGCATTTT. Protein product: CAISVGDNSNQPQHF.

In its sample, this clonotype was seen a few times. V is TRBV12-3 or TRBV12-4 and J is TRBJ2-3, with D possibly being TRBD1 (5 bases). The CDR3 sequence is 15 residues long. Between the trimmed V and J ends, which lost 2 bases and 1 base, there was a span of 10 bases. In nucleotides, the CDR3 is TGTGCCAGCAGTTTAACAGGTTCAGGCACAGATACGCAGTATTTT. Its protein is CASSLTGSGTDTQYF.

This clonotype was seen a single time. This chain uses TRBV6-1 with TRBJ2-7; TRBD1 matches at 7 bases. V trimming: 4 bases; J trimming: 0 bases; junction bases outside the gene matches: 9. Germline V gene lookup returns CDR1 MNHNS and CDR2 SASEGT. The CDR3 is 16 residues long. Written as DNA, the CDR3 is TGTGCCAGCAGTGTAGGGGACAGCTCGGTCTCCTACGAGCAGTACTTC. This encodes CASSVGDSSVSYEQYF.